These T cell receptor beta chains were read from a single sample in a study of response to subunit inactivated influenza vaccine. TCRdb processed the RT-PCR reads anew with MiXCR; each CDR3 protein has one entry. The sample gives about 540,000 distinct CDR3 sequences, 20% to 25% of which show up once; under 3.5% is in the top ten. The sample also formed part of further work on T cells expressing NK-cell markers.

The input for sequencing was CD4+ T cells sorted from PBMCs, taken approximately 13 days after vaccination. These receptors were taken from a man aged 45-65 years who received an inactivated influenza vaccine. Both conserved end residues are part of each CDR3. Fields, in order: CDR3 length, clone size, J gene, V gene, D gene, CDR3 protein, CDR3 DNA. D genes are given only for firm matches. Clone size, where shown, is once, few, many, or a class for clones that have expanded.

>13|few|TRBJ2-5|TRBV29-1|-
CSVSTGTGETQYF
TGCAGCGTTTCGACAGGTACAGGAGAGACCCAGTACTTC
>12|few|TRBJ1-2|TRBV6-2/TRBV6-3|-
CASSYQSWDFTF
TGTGCCAGCAGTTACCAGTCATGGGACTTCACCTTC
>16|-|TRBJ2-1|TRBV9|TRBD1
CASSFGTGNSYNEQFF
TGTGCCAGCAGCTTTGGGACAGGGAATTCCTACAATGAGCAGTTCTTC
>16|-|TRBJ2-7|TRBV10-3|-
CAISDPVGSRSYEQYF
TGTGCCATCAGTGACCCGGTAGGGTCACGGTCCTACGAGCAGTACTTC
>15|few|TRBJ2-7|TRBV10-3|-
CAISERTPTVGEQYF
TGTGCCATCAGTGAGAGGACACCGACCGTGGGGGAGCAGTACTTC
>14|-|TRBJ1-2|TRBV25-1|-
CASRGQGSVDGYTF
TGTGCCAGCAGGGGGCAGGGGTCCGTGGATGGCTACACCTTC
>15|few|TRBJ2-3|TRBV24-1|-
CATSVTGTSTDTQYF
TGTGCCACCAGTGTCACCGGGACTAGCACAGATACGCAGTATTTT
>17|-|TRBJ2-2|TRBV4-3|TRBD1
CASSHAAGQGNTGELFF
TGCGCCAGCAGCCACGCCGCGGGACAGGGAAATACCGGGGAGCTGTTTTTT
>14|-|TRBJ1-2|TRBV28|-
CASSFGSGGNGYTF
-
>12|-|TRBJ2-3|TRBV9|-
CASSVGRDTQYF
TGTGCCAGCAGCGTAGGAAGAGATACGCAGTATTTT
>14|-|TRBJ2-3|TRBV10-3|-
CAISGGLDSDTQYF
TGTGCCATCAGTGGGGGCCTCGACTCAGATACGCAGTATTTT
>15|-|TRBJ1-1|TRBV6-5|TRBD1
CASSYGQGANTEAFF
TGTGCCAGCAGTTACGGCCAGGGGGCGAACACTGAAGCTTTCTTT
>18|-|TRBJ2-3|TRBV7-8|TRBD1
CASSPSGLRDRGTDTQYF
TGTGCCAGCAGCCCCAGCGGCCTTCGGGACAGGGGCACAGATACGCAGTATTTT
>17|-|TRBJ2-7|TRBV18|-
CASSPPSGRGPDREQYF
TGTGCCAGCTCACCACCGTCCGGCCGGGGCCCGGACCGCGAGCAGTACTTC
>15|-|TRBJ2-7|TRBV5-1|TRBD1
CASSLASTGSNEQYF
TGCGCCAGCAGCTTGGCCTCGACAGGGTCCAACGAGCAGTACTTC
>16|-|TRBJ2-5|TRBV4-3|TRBD2
CASSPGLAGREETQYF
TGCGCCAGCAGCCCAGGACTAGCGGGGAGAGAAGAGACCCAGTACTTC
>16|-|TRBJ2-3|TRBV10-3|TRBD2
CAISETSGGRGDTQYF
TGTGCCATCAGCGAGACTAGCGGGGGACGCGGAGATACGCAGTATTTT
>21|-|TRBJ2-6|TRBV6-2/TRBV6-3|-
CASKRVYNSKILISGANVLTF
TGTGCCAGCAAGAGGGTGTACAACAGTAAAATTTTAATCTCTGGGGCCAACGTCCTGACTTTC
>18|-|TRBJ2-2|TRBV28|-
CASSLWAPGIANTGELFF
TGTGCCAGCAGTTTATGGGCCCCGGGGATCGCGAACACCGGGGAGCTGTTTTTT
>15|-|TRBJ2-6|TRBV28|-
CASSPPGSGANVLTF
TGTGCCAGCAGTCCTCCAGGCTCTGGGGCCAACGTCCTGACTTTC
>14|once|TRBJ2-3|TRBV2|TRBD1
CASSGQGATDTQYF
TGTGCCAGCAGTGGACAGGGGGCCACAGATACGCAGTATTTT
>15|-|TRBJ2-4|TRBV28|TRBD1
CASNSQGAAKNIQYF
TGTGCCAGCAATTCACAGGGGGCGGCGAAAAACATTCAGTACTTC
>17|-|TRBJ2-2|TRBV6-2/TRBV6-3|-
CASSYFRGSANTGELFF
TGTGCCAGCAGTTATTTCCGTGGTAGCGCGAACACCGGGGAGCTGTTTTTT
>14|-|TRBJ2-5|TRBV20-1|-
CSARSRGGVETQYF
TGCAGTGCCCGGTCGAGGGGGGGCGTAGAGACCCAGTACTTC
>15|-|TRBJ1-1|TRBV5-1|TRBD1
CASSEKTGVGTEAFF
TGCGCCAGCAGTGAAAAGACAGGGGTCGGCACTGAAGCTTTCTTT
>13|few|TRBJ1-6|TRBV12-3/TRBV12-4|TRBD1
CASTMTGDSPLHF
TGTGCCAGCACCATGACAGGGGACTCACCCCTCCACTTT
>15|few|TRBJ1-1|TRBV7-9|-
CASSLERSMNTEAFF
TGTGCCAGCAGCTTAGAACGCTCAATGAACACTGAAGCTTTCTTT
>11|once|TRBJ2-5|TRBV7-2|-
CASTVKETQYF
TGTGCCAGCACTGTAAAAGAGACCCAGTACTTC
>17|-|TRBJ2-7|TRBV6-2/TRBV6-3|TRBD2
CASSYSSFGTREYEQYF
TGTGCCAGCAGTTACTCGTCATTCGGGACTAGGGAGTACGAGCAGTACTTC
>15|-|TRBJ1-2|TRBV19|-
CASRARTVLNYGYTF
TGTGCCAGTAGAGCCCGGACAGTCCTTAACTATGGCTACACCTTC
>13|few|TRBJ2-5|TRBV28|-
CASSLLAIETQYF
TGTGCCAGCAGTTTACTGGCGATAGAGACCCAGTACTTC
>15|few|TRBJ2-7|TRBV10-3|TRBD2
CAISESSGKSGEQYF
TGTGCCATCAGTGAGAGTAGCGGGAAATCTGGGGAGCAGTACTTC
>16|-|TRBJ2-5|TRBV12-2|-
CASRLEKATARETQYF
TGTGCAAGTCGCTTAGAGAAGGCGACAGCTAGAGAGACCCAGTACTTC
>16|-|TRBJ1-1|TRBV6-2/TRBV6-3|TRBD1
CASRSSTGTVLGEAFF
TGTGCCAGCAGATCATCCACCGGGACAGTTTTAGGTGAAGCTTTCTTT
>14|-|TRBJ1-5|TRBV12-3/TRBV12-4|-
CASSVGVNNQPQHF
TGTGCCAGCAGTGTGGGGGTCAACAATCAGCCCCAGCATTTT
>14|many|TRBJ2-1|TRBV5-4|-
CASSLAAGNNEQFF
TGTGCCAGCAGCTTGGCAGCGGGCAACAATGAGCAGTTCTTC
>16|-|TRBJ2-3|TRBV4-2|TRBD2
CASRPGLAGGGDTQYF
TGTGCCAGCAGACCGGGACTAGCGGGAGGAGGGGATACGCAGTATTTT
>15|-|TRBJ1-6|TRBV3-1|TRBD1
CASSTATGKASPLHF
TGTGCCAGCAGCACGGCGACAGGGAAGGCTTCACCCCTCCACTTT
>14|many|TRBJ2-2|TRBV4-3|-
CASSQDRGPGELFF
TGCGCCAGCAGCCAAGATAGAGGTCCCGGGGAGCTGTTTTTT
>14|-|TRBJ2-5|TRBV28|-
CASSLAFPQETQYF
TGTGCCAGCAGTTTGGCTTTCCCCCAAGAGACCCAGTACTTC
>13|few|TRBJ2-7|TRBV5-1|-
CASSYDRPYEQYF
TGCGCCAGCAGCTATGACAGGCCCTACGAGCAGTACTTC
>15|few|TRBJ1-1|TRBV3-1|TRBD1
CASSQDLGTVAEAFF
TGTGCCAGCAGCCAAGATCTGGGGACAGTCGCTGAAGCTTTCTTT
>17|-|TRBJ1-4|TRBV10-3|TRBD1
CAISPSLTGGSNEKLFF
TGTGCCATCAGCCCCAGCTTAACAGGGGGCTCTAATGAAAAACTGTTTTTT